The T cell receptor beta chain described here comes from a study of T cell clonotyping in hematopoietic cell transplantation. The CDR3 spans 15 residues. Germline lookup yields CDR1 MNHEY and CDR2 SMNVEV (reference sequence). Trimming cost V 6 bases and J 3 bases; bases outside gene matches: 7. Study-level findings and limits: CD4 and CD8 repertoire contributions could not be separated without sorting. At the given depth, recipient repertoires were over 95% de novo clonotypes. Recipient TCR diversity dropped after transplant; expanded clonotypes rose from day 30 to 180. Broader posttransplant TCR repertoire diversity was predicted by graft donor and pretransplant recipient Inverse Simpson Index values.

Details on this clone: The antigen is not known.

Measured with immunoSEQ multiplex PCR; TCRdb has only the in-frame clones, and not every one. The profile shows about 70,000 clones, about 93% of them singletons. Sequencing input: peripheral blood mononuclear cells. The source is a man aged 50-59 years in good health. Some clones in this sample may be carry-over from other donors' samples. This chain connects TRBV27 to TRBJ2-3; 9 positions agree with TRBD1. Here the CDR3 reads CASSKDRGGTDTQYF. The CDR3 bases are TGTGCCAGCAGCAAGGACAGGGGAGGTACAGATACGCAGTATTTT.